The source of this TCR beta chain is a study of T-cell memory formation after mild COVID-19. General study results and limits: Researchers could not confirm that second-wave clones peaking on day 37 targeted SARS-CoV-2. Clones which contracted sat mainly in CM and EM if CD4+, and in EMRA if CD8+. Clones that contracted from day 15 to 85 were balanced CD4/CD8, while later expanders leaned CD4+.

A single record per CDR3 protein comes from TCRdb applying MiXCR to the 5' RACE reads. Here the sample spans some 320,000 distinct CDR3 sequences, approximately 16% being singletons. About this clonotype: What it binds is unknown.

The CDR3 totals 18 residues. Germline V lookup: CDR1 KGHSH, CDR2 LQKENI. Unmatched junction bases numbered 16, after V lost 5 bases and J lost 4 bases. The material sequenced was PBMCs or a T cell subset sorted from them (not recorded which). The chain carries TRBV18 and TRBJ2-5, with 10 positions matching TRBD1. The clonotype comes from a man younger than 35 who had mild COVID-19 (a few samples of this study predate the infection). Cell type and time point are not known. The chain's CDR3 is CASSDLRDRGIGRETQYF. CDR3 DNA sequence: TGTGCCAGCTCAGATCTTCGGGACAGGGGAATCGGCAGAGAGACCCAGTACTTC.